A single sample gave rise to the 31 T cell receptor beta chains below, sequenced in a study of cytomegalovirus exposure and HLA in healthy donors (dated by TCRdb to 2016 to 2017). Library method: the immunoSEQ multiplex PCR assay. A mixture of 60 forward primers for TCR Vbeta segments and 13 reverse primers for TCR Jbeta segments was used in the multiplex PCR. TCRdb stores this immuneACCESS table with in-frame sequences only. Part of the clones is absent; in the studies checked, under half of the shortfall reflects unresolved V genes, and no reason is known for the rest. This sample holds fewer than 150,000 clones; approximately 80% were observed only once. Roughly 2% of the sample lies in the top ten. The sample taken for sequencing was PBMCs. All receptors derive from a man aged 25-45 years in good health and CMV-seronegative.

This clone has just one count. The genes are TRBV6-1 and TRBJ2-4; 8 bases match TRBD1. Germline V CDR1 and CDR2: MNHNS, SASEGT. CDR3 length: 15 residues. V lost 3 bases to trimming and J lost 6 bases; unmatched junction nucleotides: 7. CDR3 residues: CASSDWTGSGNIQYF. CDR3 DNA: TGTGCCAGCAGTGATTGGACAGGGTCTGGAAACATTCAGTACTTC.

The chain's CDR3 is CASSPLDSNEQFF. The CDR3 nucleotides read TGTGCCAGCTCACCATTGGACAGCAATGAGCAGTTCTTC. The chain uses TRBV18 and TRBJ2-1, with D possibly matching TRBD1 (6 bases). The CDR3 loop spans 13 amino acids. Between the trimmed V and J ends, which lost 2 bases and 6 bases, there was a span of 8 bases. Germline V gene sequence: CDR1 KGHSH, CDR2 LQKENI.

The chain uses TRBV7-9 and TRBJ1-4, with 9 nucleotides matching TRBD1. CDR3 length: 14 amino acids. The junction had 5 bases not matched to a gene; V was cut back by 5 bases and J by 7 bases. Germline-derived CDR1 and CDR2 are SEHNR and FQNEAQ (reference sequence). CDR3 DNA: TGTGCCAGCAGCCAGGACAGGGGAAGTGAAAAACTGTTTTTT. This codes for CASSQDRGSEKLFF.

This clone was seen only a few times. This chain connects TRBV29-1 to TRBJ2-1; the match to TRBD2 covers 9 bases. This CDR3 contains 17 residues. V was pared by 4 bases and J by 4 bases, with 14 bases of the junction left unmatched. Germline CDR1 reads SQVTM; CDR2 reads ANQGSEA. The CDR3 loop reads CSVAPSGGSERYNEQFF. CDR3 coding DNA: TGCAGCGTTGCCCCAAGCGGGGGGAGCGAAAGATACAATGAGCAGTTCTTC.

This clone occurred once. V and J are TRBV27 and TRBJ1-4, with a tentative D call TRBD1 (6 bases). CDR1 is MNHEY, CDR2 SMNVEV, per germline (reference sequence). V was trimmed by 6 bases and J by 2 bases, leaving 13 bases between them. This CDR3 contains 15 residues. The CDR3 reads CASRPAGATNEKLFF. CDR3 DNA sequence: TGTGCCAGCAGACCCGCGGGGGCCACTAATGAAAAACTGTTTTTT.

Comments on this clone: Other DNA sequences within the sample encode an identical CDR3. The chain carries TRBV18 and TRBJ2-5; no clear D gene. Germline V CDR1 and CDR2: KGHSH, LQKENI. The V end lost 2 bases, the J end lost 1 base, and 5 bases lay between the germline ends. The CDR3 covers 13 residues. CDR3 bases: TGTGCCAGCTCACCAAACAGCCAAGAGACCCAGTACTTC. Translating it yields CASSPNSQETQYF.

The chain joins TRBV6-5 to TRBJ2-2; maybe TRBD2 (5 bases). The V gene lost 2 bases and the J gene lost 5 bases, with 6 bases spanning the gap. CDR1 and CDR2 (germline): MNHEY, SVGAGI. There are 13 residues in the CDR3. The CDR3 bases are TGTGCCAGCAGTTACCCGGGGACCGGGGAGCTGTTTTTT. Translated: CASSYPGTGELFF.

This clone has just a few counts. For the CDR3, the DNA is TGTGCCAGTACCCCAGCGGGAGTGAACTATGGCTACACCTTC. Its protein is CASTPAGVNYGYTF. This chain joins TRBV19 and TRBJ1-2; no clear D. V lost 7 bases and J 2 bases, leaving 14 bases between the germline ends. Germline V gene lookup returns CDR1 LNHDA and CDR2 SQIVND (reference sequence). The CDR3 is 14 amino acids.

This sequence joins TRBV18 and TRBJ1-1; D may be TRBD1 (5 bases). The V gene's germline CDR1 is KGHSH and CDR2 LQKENI. V was pared by 4 bases and J by 6 bases, with 9 bases between. The CDR3 is made up of 12 amino acids. CDR3 sequence (DNA): TGTGCCAGCTCACTCACGGGGGCTGAAGCTTTCTTT. Translating it yields CASSLTGAEAFF.

By its share, this clone is medium-sized. The chain carries TRBV28 and TRBJ2-3; 8 bases agree with TRBD2. This CDR3 has 14 residues. Germline lookup yields CDR1 MDHEN and CDR2 SYDVKM. The junction had 5 bases not matched to a gene; V was cut back by 1 base and J by 8 bases. The CDR3 loop reads CASSLFSSGFTQYF. Here the CDR3 DNA reads TGTGCCAGCAGTTTATTCTCTAGCGGGTTTACGCAGTATTTT. Filled out from reference TRBV28 and TRBJ2-3, the complete variable domain reads DVKVTQSSRYLVKRTGEKVFLECVQDMDHENMFWYRQDPGLGLRLIYFSYDVKMKEKGDIPEGYSVSREKKERFSLILESASTNQTSMYLCASSLFSSGFTQYFGPGTRLTVL.

The gene calls are TRBV28 and TRBJ1-5; D is unresolved. CDR3 length: 15 amino acids. Germline CDR1 and CDR2: MDHEN and SYDVKM. The V end lost 3 bases, the J end lost 1 base, and 10 bases lay between the germline ends. The CDR3 DNA sequence: TGTGCCAGCAGTTTTATGTTGGGCAGCAATCAGCCCCAGCATTTT. The encoded protein is CASSFMLGSNQPQHF.

This clone has only a few counts. The chain combines TRBV5-1 with TRBJ1-1; unclear D gene. The germline CDR1 and CDR2 sequences are SGHRS and YFSETQ. The CDR3 is 13 residues long. Trimming cost V 5 bases and J 0 bases, with 8 bases left between them. CDR3 bases: TGCGCCAGCAGTGGGCAAATGAACACTGAAGCTTTCTTT. Its protein is CASSGQMNTEAFF.

The V call is TRBV9, the J call TRBJ2-3, with D possibly TRBD2 on 6 matching bases. V lost 3 bases to trimming and J lost 3 bases, with 20 bases between them. The germline CDR1 and CDR2 sequences are SGDLS and YYNGEE. The CDR3 runs 17 residues. The CDR3 coding sequence is TGTGCCAGCAGCGACCTTGGAGGGAGGCCTTCGACAGATACGCAGTATTTT. Translated, it gives CASSDLGGRPSTDTQYF.

The rearrangement uses TRBV2 and TRBJ2-3, with 12 bases aligning to TRBD2. Germline V gene data show CDR1 as SNHLY and CDR2 as FYNNEI. CDR3 length equals 17 residues. The V and J ends lost 2 bases and 4 bases, in that order; junction bases with no gene match: 7. This chain's CDR3 is CASSEHGLAGLSDTQYF. In DNA form, the CDR3 reads TGTGCCAGCAGTGAACATGGACTAGCGGGATTGTCAGATACGCAGTATTTT.

This clone was detected only once. The chain is built from TRBV2 and TRBJ2-7, with 10 bases identical to TRBD1. Germline V gene sequence: CDR1 SNHLY, CDR2 FYNNEI. This CDR3 has 14 residues. J lost 9 bases, V lost 3 bases, and 8 bases had no gene match. CDR3 residues: CASSDRTGGSGQYF. The DNA for the CDR3 is TGTGCCAGCAGTGACCGGACAGGGGGTAGCGGGCAGTACTTC.

This clone turned up a few times. Other DNA sequences in this sample translate to the same CDR3. The CDR3 DNA is TGTGCCAGCAGCGTAGGAGGGGGCGGGCAAGAGACCCAGTACTTC. Translated, it gives CASSVGGGGQETQYF. This chain uses TRBV9 with TRBJ2-5; the match to TRBD1 covers 7 bases. There are 15 residues in the CDR3. The V and J ends lost 0 bases and 2 bases, in that order; junction bases with no gene match: 4. Germline V gives CDR1 SGDLS, CDR2 YYNGEE. The complete variable domain, with remaining parts taken from reference TRBV9 and TRBJ2-5, reads DSGVTQTPKHLITATGQRVTLRCSPRSGDLSVYWYQQSLDQGLQFLIQYYNGEERAKGNILERFSAQQFPDLHSELNLSSLELGDSALYFCASSVGGGGQETQYFGPGTRLLVL.

The V gene is TRBV7-9, the J gene TRBJ2-5; D uncertain. The better agreement between TRBJ2-7 and the DNA end casts doubt on the J call. The CDR3 runs 14 residues. Germline V gene lookup returns CDR1 SEHNR and CDR2 FQNEAQ (reference sequence). The CDR3 coding sequence is TGTGCCAGCAGCTTAAGGGAATGGGGCTACGAGCAGTACTTC. It yields the protein CASSLREWGYEQYF.

The rearrangement uses TRBV10-3 and TRBJ1-1, with D possibly matching TRBD1 (5 bases). Trimming left V 3 bases short and J 2 bases short, with 10 bases between. The CDR3 consists of 14 residues. Per the germline V gene, CDR1 is ENHRY and CDR2 is SYGVKD. Here the CDR3 DNA reads TGTGCCATCAGTGACGGACACCTAAACACTGAAGCTTTCTTT. Translated, it gives CAISDGHLNTEAFF.

The genes are TRBV19 and TRBJ1-2; TRBD1 matches at 8 bases. This CDR3 is built from 14 residues. Looked up from germline, CDR1 is LNHDA and CDR2 is SQIVND (reference sequence). After removal of 6 bases from V and 5 bases from J, the junction contained 8 bases not matched to a gene. This chain's CDR3 is CASSRQGNGYGYTF. CDR3 bases: TGTGCCAGTAGCAGACAGGGGAATGGGTATGGCTACACCTTC.

The chain uses TRBV5-1 and TRBJ2-3; D gene uncertain. The CDR3 runs to 15 residues. Germline V lookup: CDR1 SGHRS, CDR2 YFSETQ. The V and J ends lost 0 bases and 0 bases respectively, with 8 bases between them. DNA for the CDR3: TGCGCCAGCAGCTTGGGCCACAGTAGCACAGATACGCAGTATTTT. Residues: CASSLGHSSTDTQYF.

The chain joins TRBV19 to TRBJ1-5; the match to TRBD1 covers 7 bases. CDR3 length: 15 amino acids. The junction had 7 bases not matched to a gene; V was cut back by 5 bases and J by 3 bases. The germline V gene has CDR1 LNHDA and CDR2 SQIVND (reference sequence). CDR3 loop: CASSPSGQNNQPQHF. The CDR3 nucleotides read TGTGCCAGTAGTCCATCGGGACAGAACAATCAGCCCCAGCATTTT.

This rearrangement joins TRBV5-1 to TRBJ2-5; 9 nucleotides match TRBD2. J gave up 4 bases and V 4 bases, and 11 bases lay outside the gene matches. Germline-derived CDR1 and CDR2 are SGHRS and YFSETQ. The CDR3 length is 16 residues. The CDR3 reads CASSTVSGSVLETQYF. DNA of the CDR3: TGCGCCAGCAGCACGGTTAGCGGGAGTGTCTTAGAGACCCAGTACTTC.

The chain uses TRBV7-9 and TRBJ2-5; D not certain. CDR3 length equals 13 residues. Trimming took 1 base from V and 2 from J, leaving 5 bases between them. Germline V gene sequence: CDR1 SEHNR, CDR2 FQNEAQ (reference sequence). The DNA of the CDR3 is TGTGCCAGCAGCTTAGTCCGGCAAGAGACCCAGTACTTC. Residues: CASSLVRQETQYF.

This clone occurred once. One end of the junction varies from germline; a read error may be responsible. The V gene is TRBV7-6, the J gene TRBJ2-2; 11 bases align to TRBD2. Germline CDR1 SGHVS, CDR2 FNYEAQ. The CDR3 is 15 amino acids. The CDR3: CASSVAGGDTGELFF. The CDR3 DNA reads TGTGCCAGCAGCGTAGCGGGAGGGGACACCGGGGAGCTGTTTTTT.

J is TRBJ2-3 and V is TRBV9; 11 bases align to TRBD2. V was clipped by 0 bases and J by 2 bases; unmatched bases: 2. This CDR3 is 16 amino acids long. CDR1 and CDR2 (germline): SGDLS, YYNGEE. The CDR3 coding sequence is TGTGCCAGCAGCGTAGGGACTAGCGGGCCCACAGATACGCAGTATTTT. Protein: CASSVGTSGPTDTQYF.

This chain links TRBV10-3 with TRBJ1-1, with D tentatively TRBD1 (5 bases). V lost 0 bases, J lost 2 bases, and 16 bases lay in between. The CDR3 has 17 residues. Germline V gene lookup returns CDR1 ENHRY and CDR2 SYGVKD. This CDR3 reads CAISESKSGGLNTEAFF. The CDR3 nucleotides read TGTGCCATCAGTGAGTCGAAATCGGGGGGACTCAACACTGAAGCTTTCTTT.

To note about this clone: The sample carries other DNA sequences with the same CDR3. The chain combines TRBV6-4 with TRBJ2-1, with D possibly matching TRBD2 (6 bases). Germline V gives CDR1 MRHNA, CDR2 SNTAGT. V shed 6 bases and J shed 8 bases, with 26 bases lying between them. The length of the CDR3 is 17 residues. The CDR3 DNA reads TGTGCCAGCAGCGTCCTCCTCCGGGACTGGCCCAGGTATGAGCAGTTCTTC. Protein sequence: CASSVLLRDWPRYEQFF.

The J gene is TRBJ2-7, the V gene TRBV5-1; 12 nucleotides line up with TRBD2. This CDR3 has 14 amino acids. After removal of 2 bases from V and 5 bases from J, the junction contained 2 bases not matched to a gene. Germline V CDR1 and CDR2: SGHRS, YFSETQ. The CDR3 DNA follows: TGCGCCAGCAGCTTCCTAGCGGGAGGGAACGAGCAGTACTTC. Its translation: CASSFLAGGNEQYF.

The chain carries TRBV2 and TRBJ2-3, with D hard to call. CDR1 and CDR2 from the germline V gene are SNHLY and FYNNEI. The CDR3 loop spans 14 amino acids. V was cut by 6 bases and J by 3 bases, with 13 bases left in between. The CDR3 region has the DNA TGTGCCAGCAGGGCGGAAGTAATGACAGATACGCAGTATTTT. Protein product: CASRAEVMTDTQYF.

The J gene is TRBJ2-1, the V gene TRBV2; D might be TRBD1 (6 bases). The CDR3 contains 14 residues. Germline V gene lookup returns CDR1 SNHLY and CDR2 FYNNEI. V shed 7 bases and J shed 4 bases, with 14 bases lying between them. The CDR3 sequence: CASTLRQEYNEQFF. The CDR3 DNA reads as TGTGCCAGCACCCTTCGACAGGAGTACAATGAGCAGTTCTTC.

The chain employs TRBV19 and TRBJ1-1, with 7 nucleotides matching TRBD1. Germline lookup yields CDR1 LNHDA and CDR2 SQIVND (reference sequence). Germline trimming cut 6 bases from V and 0 bases from J; bases unmatched to any gene: 4. The length of the CDR3 is 14 residues. The CDR3 sequence: CASRRTGLNTEAFF. The CDR3 region has the DNA TGTGCCAGTAGAAGGACAGGCTTGAACACTGAAGCTTTCTTT.